Following are 10 T cell receptor beta chains from one sample sequenced in a study of Graves' ophthalmopathy and Graves' hyperthyroidism. The authors amplified TCR beta CDR3 regions, and they did so from RNA transcripts for repertoire sequencing. HTBI primers were used in a first-round RT-PCR, which preceded a second-round multiplex PCR. TCRdb used MiXCR to reprocess the multiplex PCR reads, holding one entry per CDR3 protein. The repertoire holds 400,000 or so distinct CDR3 sequences, with over 15% as singletons. The sample taken for sequencing was peripheral blood. The receptors derive from a woman aged 18-30 years with stable Graves' hyperthyroidism.

The chain combines TRBV12-3 or TRBV12-4 with TRBJ2-7; D is perhaps TRBD2 (5 bases). The CDR3 has 16 amino acids. V dropped 7 bases and J dropped 0 bases, with 19 bases sitting between them. DNA of the CDR3: TGTGCCAGCACCTTAAGGCGAGTCGGGGTCTCCTACGAGCAGTACTTC. Translated: CASTLRRVGVSYEQYF.

This clonotype has at least ten counts. The chain combines TRBV2 with TRBJ1-1, with 10 bases fitting TRBD1. The germline V gene has CDR1 SNHLY and CDR2 FYNNEI. The junction had 10 bases not matched to a gene; V was cut back by 10 bases and J by 8 bases. This CDR3 contains 13 residues. The CDR3 DNA reads as TGTGCCACCACCGGACAGGGGGGTAGGGAAGCTTTCTTT. Its protein product is CATTGQGGREAFF.

This clonotype has a count of ten or more. The chain combines TRBV10-1 with TRBJ2-7, with D possibly being TRBD1 (5 bases). CDR3 size: 12 residues. Deletions cut 4 bases from V and 3 bases from J, with 7 bases between. The germline gives CDR1 WNHNN, CDR2 SYGVQD (reference sequence). This chain's CDR3 is CASSGGIYEQYF. For the CDR3, the DNA is TGCGCCAGCAGTGGGGGCATCTACGAGCAGTACTTC.

Ten or more counts support this clonotype. The rearrangement uses TRBV12-3 or TRBV12-4 and TRBJ2-7; D may be TRBD2 (6 bases). V lost 6 bases, J lost 3 bases, and 15 bases lay in between. The CDR3 contains 14 residues. CDR3 DNA: TGTGCCAGCAGCTCGATTTCGGGACTCTACGAGCAGTACTTC. It yields the protein CASSSISGLYEQYF.

The chain combines TRBV20-1 with TRBJ1-5; D is uncertain. Trimming stripped 3 bases from V and 0 bases from J, with 9 bases between. Germline V gene lookup returns CDR1 DFQATT and CDR2 SNEGSKA (reference sequence). The CDR3 length is 14 residues. CDR3 bases: TGCAGTGCTAGTATCCGGGATAGCAATCAGCCCCAGCATTTT. Its translation is CSASIRDSNQPQHF.

This clonotype was counted many times. V is TRBV19 and J is TRBJ2-7; D is tentatively TRBD1 or TRBD2 (5 bases each). The V gene's germline CDR1 is LNHDA and CDR2 SQIVND (reference sequence). This CDR3 spans 14 amino acids. The V and J ends lost 1 base and 5 bases respectively, with 12 bases between them. The CDR3 nucleotides read TGTGCCAGTAGTATAGGAGGGGTTTCCCACGAGCAGTACTTC. Translating it yields CASSIGGVSHEQYF.

In the case of this clonotype: This may be a read error, as it is one base from a much larger clone. The chain joins TRBV5-1 to TRBJ2-2; D unclear. The germline V gene has CDR1 SGHRS and CDR2 YFSETQ. The CDR3 is 13 amino acids. DNA for the CDR3: TGCGCCAGCAGCTTCGGACCTCCCGAGGAGCTGTTGTTT. Amino acids: CASSFGPPEELLF.

This clonotype was seen ten or more times. DNA for the CDR3: TGTGCCAGCAGTGGGACTAGTGATGCCGAGCAGTACTTC. This translates into CASSGTSDAEQYF. The rearrangement joins TRBV6-1 to TRBJ2-7; 7 bases are shared with TRBD2. This CDR3 has 13 residues. Trimming cost V 4 bases and J 6 bases; bases outside gene matches: 6. Per the germline V gene, CDR1 is MNHNS and CDR2 is SASEGT.

A remark on this clonotype: The missing conserved phenylalanine or tryptophan at the end of this CDR3 makes a read error likely. The chain uses TRBV5-1 and TRBJ1-1; D uncertain. Trimming removed 0 bases at V and 0 bases at J, with 6 bases between. Germline CDR1 reads SGHRS; CDR2 reads YFSETQ. The CDR3 is 14 residues long. This CDR3 is CASSLDGMNTEAFY. The CDR3, as DNA: TGCGCCAGCAGCTTGGATGGAATGAACACTGAAGCTTTCTAT.

The genes are TRBV6-5 and TRBJ1-1, with TRBD1 as a possible D gene (5 bases). The CDR3 has 14 residues. Deletions cut 2 bases from V and 7 bases from J, with 14 bases between. Germline CDR1 is MNHEY and CDR2 is SVGAGI. The CDR3 bases are TGTGCCAGCAGTTACCCGGACACTGCTGGTGAAGCTTTCTTT. Protein: CASSYPDTAGEAFF.